The 19 T cell receptor beta chains given below trace back to one sample, sequenced in a study of cytomegalovirus exposure and HLA in healthy donors. The PCR employed 60 Vbeta primers together with 13 Jbeta primers. Generated by immunoSEQ multiplex PCR, the TCRdb table keeps only in-frame clones and is missing some. Its clone listing holds around 71,000 clones. Sequencing was performed on PBMCs. These receptors originate from a young woman in good health and CMV-seronegative.

The V and J genes are TRBV7-3 and TRBJ2-7, with 9 bases fitting TRBD1. There are 16 residues in the CDR3. Per the germline V gene, CDR1 is SGHTA and CDR2 is FQGTGA. After removal of 3 bases from V and 2 bases from J, the junction contained 8 bases not matched to a gene. CDR3 sequence (DNA): TGTGCCAGCAGCTTGGGGCCGGGACAGGGAGCCTACGAGCAGTACTTC. Its translation is CASSLGPGQGAYEQYF.

The chain recombines TRBV30 with TRBJ1-3; 7 bases match TRBD1. Trimming cost V 2 bases and J 0 bases; bases outside gene matches: 4. CDR1 GTSNPN and CDR2 SVGIG come from the germline V gene (reference sequence). CDR3 length: 15 amino acids. Here the CDR3 DNA reads TGTGCCTGGAGTACGGGACAGTCCTCTGGAAACACCATATATTTT. Translation gives CAWSTGQSSGNTIYF.

The V gene is TRBV27, the J gene TRBJ2-7; perhaps TRBD1 as D (5 bases). Germline CDR1 is MNHEY and CDR2 is SMNVEV (reference sequence). With 6 bases removed from V and 5 bases from J, the gap between germline ends came to 11 bases. This CDR3 contains 12 residues. The CDR3 bases are TGTGCCAGCAGACAGGCCCCCAACGAGCAGTACTTC. This codes for CASRQAPNEQYF.

This sequence joins TRBV30 and TRBJ2-1; D gene ambiguous. The CDR3 spans 12 residues. Germline V gene sequence: CDR1 GTSNPN, CDR2 SVGIG (reference sequence). Trimming took 4 bases from V and 4 from J, leaving 8 bases between them. In DNA form, the CDR3 reads TGTGCCTGGAAGGCGGTATACAATGAGCAGTTCTTC. It translates to CAWKAVYNEQFF.

The chain couples TRBV28 to TRBJ2-2, with 14 bases aligning to TRBD2. Trimming took 10 bases from V and 4 from J; bases not matched to a gene: 11. This CDR3 has 17 residues. The germline CDR1 and CDR2 sequences are MDHEN and SYDVKM. CDR3 loop: CATAQGTSGRGTGELFF. The CDR3 DNA sequence: TGTGCCACCGCTCAAGGGACTAGCGGGAGAGGCACCGGGGAGCTGTTTTTT.

Written as DNA, the CDR3 is TGTGCCAGCACCGGGGTTGACGAGCAGTACTTC. Translation gives CASTGVDEQYF. The chain couples TRBV6-6 to TRBJ2-7, with D possibly matching TRBD2 (5 bases). Germline V gene data show CDR1 as MNHNY and CDR2 as SVGAGI (reference sequence). V lost 7 bases to trimming and J lost 5 bases, with 9 bases between them. The CDR3 contains 11 residues.

The genes are TRBV6-5 and TRBJ2-7; TRBD1 matches at 7 bases. Germline trimming cut 0 bases from V and 7 bases from J; bases unmatched to any gene: 6. CDR1 is MNHEY and CDR2 is SVGAGI in the germline V gene. This CDR3 has 14 residues. CDR3 sequence: CASSYSGGKWEQYF. As DNA, the CDR3 is TGTGCCAGCAGTTACTCAGGGGGCAAATGGGAGCAGTACTTC.

This chain uses TRBV2 with TRBJ1-1; no clear D gene. This CDR3 has 13 residues. Germline values: CDR1 SNHLY, CDR2 FYNNEI. Trimming cost V 3 bases and J 1 base, with 6 bases left between them. The CDR3 reads CASSDQENTEAFF. The DNA for the CDR3 is TGTGCCAGCAGTGACCAGGAGAACACTGAAGCTTTCTTT.

This chain uses TRBV6-6 with TRBJ1-1, with D possibly TRBD1 on 6 matching bases. V was shortened by 2 bases and J by 3 bases, with 16 bases between the two germline ends. The germline CDR1 and CDR2 sequences are MNHNY and SVGAGI (reference sequence). There are 16 residues in the CDR3. The CDR3 spells CASSYPEREGDTEAFF. In DNA, the CDR3 is TGTGCCAGCAGTTACCCGGAGAGGGAGGGGGACACTGAAGCTTTCTTT.

The chain carries TRBV7-9 and TRBJ1-5; D gene uncertain. The CDR3 runs to 14 residues. V lost 1 base and J 1 base, leaving 5 bases between the germline ends. Germline V gene sequence: CDR1 SEHNR, CDR2 FQNEAQ (reference sequence). The CDR3 DNA reads as TGTGCCAGCAGCTTAGGAGCGAGCAATCAGCCCCAGCATTTT. This gives the protein CASSLGASNQPQHF.

The chain carries TRBV27 and TRBJ2-7; D is possibly TRBD1 (6 bases). This CDR3 region has 15 residues. V was trimmed by 5 bases and J by 3 bases, leaving 17 bases between them. CDR1 and CDR2 from the germline V gene are MNHEY and SMNVEV (reference sequence). CDR3 in DNA: TGTGCCAGCAGTACAGACTTTACAGGGAACTACGAGCAGTACTTC. Its translation: CASSTDFTGNYEQYF.

V is TRBV28 and J is TRBJ2-1; D is unclear. This CDR3 comprises 15 residues. Per the germline V gene, CDR1 is MDHEN and CDR2 is SYDVKM. Between the trimmed V and J ends, which lost 3 bases and 0 bases, there was a span of 9 bases. Written as DNA, the CDR3 is TGTGCCAGCAGTTTTACGCCCAGCTCCTACAATGAGCAGTTCTTC. This encodes CASSFTPSSYNEQFF.

The CDR3 sequence is CASSRWDSAYEQYF. CDR3 in DNA: TGTGCCAGCAGCCGTTGGGACTCGGCCTACGAGCAGTACTTC. The chain carries TRBV7-9 and TRBJ2-7, with a possible D match to TRBD2 (6 bases). Trimming took 5 bases from V and 2 from J, leaving 13 bases between them. Germline CDR1 is SEHNR and CDR2 is FQNEAQ (reference sequence). The CDR3 is 14 amino acids.

This chain uses TRBV4-1 with TRBJ2-2; D is possibly TRBD2 (6 bases). Trimming left V 1 base short and J 3 bases short, with 9 bases between. Germline CDR1 MGHRA, CDR2 YSYEKL. This CDR3 has 15 amino acids. CDR3 sequence: CASSQVPGDTGELFF. CDR3 DNA: TGCGCCAGCAGCCAAGTGCCGGGGGACACCGGGGAGCTGTTTTTT.

The genes are TRBV14 and TRBJ2-5, with 9 bases that match TRBD1. The CDR3 sequence is 14 residues long. Losses at the gene ends were 6 bases for V and 2 bases for J; bases not matched to a gene: 4. The germline V gene has CDR1 SGHDN and CDR2 FVKESK. The CDR3, as DNA: TGTGCCAGCAGAAGGACAGGGGCGCAAGAGACCCAGTACTTC. This gives the protein CASRRTGAQETQYF.

The V call is TRBV30, the J call TRBJ2-1, with 8 bases lining up with TRBD2. From germline, CDR1 is GTSNPN and CDR2 SVGIG (reference sequence). This CDR3 spans 14 amino acids. V shed 4 bases and J 1 base; nucleotides not matched to a gene: 3. CDR3: CAWNQRESYNEQFF. CDR3 coding DNA: TGTGCCTGGAATCAGCGGGAGTCCTACAATGAGCAGTTCTTC.

For this clone: The germline gene is not matched at one end of the junction; a read error may be the cause. The rearrangement links TRBV18 to TRBJ2-7, with a weak D call TRBD1 (6 bases). Germline V CDR1 and CDR2: KGHSH, LQKENI. The CDR3 is made up of 13 amino acids. As DNA, the CDR3 is TGTGACAGCTCACCTGGACAGTCCTACGAGCAGTACTTC. Translating it yields CDSSPGQSYEQYF.

This sequence joins TRBV7-3 and TRBJ1-1; 7 positions agree with TRBD1. The J segment lost 7 bases and the V segment lost 0 bases, leaving 2 bases of the junction unmatched. The CDR3 length is 13 residues. Germline assignment: CDR1 SGHTA and CDR2 FQGTGA. The CDR3 sequence: CASSLTGQSEAFF. The CDR3, as DNA: TGTGCCAGCAGCTTAACGGGACAGAGTGAAGCTTTCTTT.

This chain links TRBV15 with TRBJ2-7; the match to TRBD1 covers 8 bases. Germline V gene lookup returns CDR1 LNHNV and CDR2 YYDKDF (reference sequence). The CDR3 is 15 amino acids. J was trimmed by 2 bases and V by 1 base; bases with no gene match: 4. Here the CDR3 DNA reads TGTGCCACCAGCAGAGGGGCAGGGGGCCCCTACGAGCAGTACTTC. Protein: CATSRGAGGPYEQYF.